This T cell receptor (beta chain) was obtained from a study of blood T cell repertoires in COVID-19. TCRdb's table, derived via immunoSEQ multiplex PCR, lists solely in-frame clones and lacks some. The table shows about 240,000 clones, with roughly nine tenths occurring only once. This clonotype was obtained from a man aged 60 to 75 who had recovered from COVID-19. The sequencing input was peripheral blood.

The CDR3 region is CASSVGETSTDTQYF. The CDR3 DNA follows: TGTGCCAGCAGCGTAGGAGAAACTAGCACAGATACGCAGTATTTT. The rearrangement joins TRBV9 to TRBJ2-3; D gene unclear. Deletions cut 0 bases from V and 0 bases from J, with 8 bases between. The V gene's germline CDR1 is SGDLS and CDR2 YYNGEE. This CDR3 is built from 15 residues.